This entry features one T cell receptor beta chain sequence. The data derive from a study of blood T cells in healthy people across ages. The use of a sample-barcoded 5' primer and a J-beta primer mix characterized a second PCR of about 6 to 11 cycles. In TCRdb, the 5' RACE reads were re-called with MiXCR into one record per CDR3 protein. Of about 1,000,000 distinct CDR3 sequences in the sample, 35% to 55% are singletons; the top ten hold under 20%. V was cut by 1 base and J by 5 bases, with 9 bases left in between. CDR3 length: 12 residues. Per the germline V gene, CDR1 is GTSNPN and CDR2 is SVGIG (reference sequence).

V is TRBV30 and J is TRBJ2-7; D remains ambiguous. The source of this sequence is a woman aged 55 to 70 in good health. The sequenced material came from blood. CDR3 sequence: CAWSERLNEQYF. CDR3 nucleotide sequence: TGTGCCTGGAGTGAACGTCTAAACGAGCAGTACTTC.